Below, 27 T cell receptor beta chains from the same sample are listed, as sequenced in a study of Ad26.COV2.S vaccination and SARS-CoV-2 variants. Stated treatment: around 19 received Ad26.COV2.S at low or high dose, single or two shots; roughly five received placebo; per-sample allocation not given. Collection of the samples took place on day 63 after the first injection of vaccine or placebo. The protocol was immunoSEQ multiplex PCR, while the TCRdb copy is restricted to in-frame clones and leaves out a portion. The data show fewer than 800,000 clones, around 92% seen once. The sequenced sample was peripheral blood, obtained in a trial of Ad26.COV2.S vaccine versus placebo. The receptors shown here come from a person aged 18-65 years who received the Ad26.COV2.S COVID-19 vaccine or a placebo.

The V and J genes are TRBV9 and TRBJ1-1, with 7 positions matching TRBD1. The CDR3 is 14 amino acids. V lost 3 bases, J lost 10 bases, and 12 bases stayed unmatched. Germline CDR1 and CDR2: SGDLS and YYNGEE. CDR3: CASSGSQGLRRAFF. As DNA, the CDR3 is TGTGCCAGCAGCGGGTCACAGGGGCTGAGGCGAGCTTTCTTT.

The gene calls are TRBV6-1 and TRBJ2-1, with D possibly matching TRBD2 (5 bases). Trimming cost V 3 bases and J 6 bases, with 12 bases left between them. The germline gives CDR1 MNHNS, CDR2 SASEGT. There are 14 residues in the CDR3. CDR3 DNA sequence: TGTGCCAGCAGTGACGGCGGGCTCCGCAATGAGCAGTTCTTC. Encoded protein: CASSDGGLRNEQFF.

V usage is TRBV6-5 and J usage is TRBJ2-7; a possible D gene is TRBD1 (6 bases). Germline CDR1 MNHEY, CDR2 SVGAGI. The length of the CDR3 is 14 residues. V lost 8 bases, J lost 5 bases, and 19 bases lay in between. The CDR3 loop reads CASGYLTGMDEQYF. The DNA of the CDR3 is TGTGCCAGCGGGTACCTAACAGGGATGGACGAGCAGTACTTC.

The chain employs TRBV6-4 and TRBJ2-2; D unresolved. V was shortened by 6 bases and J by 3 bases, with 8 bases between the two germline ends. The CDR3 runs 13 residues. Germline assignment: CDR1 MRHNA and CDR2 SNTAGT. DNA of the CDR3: TGTGCCAGCAGCACGAGCTACACCGGGGAGCTGTTTTTT. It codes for CASSTSYTGELFF.

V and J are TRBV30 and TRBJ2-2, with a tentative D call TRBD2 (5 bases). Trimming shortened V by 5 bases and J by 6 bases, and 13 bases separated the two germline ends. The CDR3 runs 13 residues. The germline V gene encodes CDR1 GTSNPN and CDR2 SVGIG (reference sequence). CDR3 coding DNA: TGTGCCTGGGACTCGGGGTTATCCGGGGAGCTGTTTTTT. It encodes CAWDSGLSGELFF.

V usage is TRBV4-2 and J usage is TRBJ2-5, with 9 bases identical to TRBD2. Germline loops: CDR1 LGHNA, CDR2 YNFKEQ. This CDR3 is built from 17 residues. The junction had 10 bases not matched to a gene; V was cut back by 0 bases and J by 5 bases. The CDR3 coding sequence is TGTGCCAGCAGCCAAGACCTGGTAGCGGGAGTTTGGGAGACCCAGTACTTC. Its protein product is CASSQDLVAGVWETQYF.

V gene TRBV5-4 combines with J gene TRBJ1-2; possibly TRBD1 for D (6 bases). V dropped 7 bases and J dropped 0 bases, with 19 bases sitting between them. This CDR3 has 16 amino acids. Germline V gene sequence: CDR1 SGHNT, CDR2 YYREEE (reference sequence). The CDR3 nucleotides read TGTGCCAGCCCCCCACCGGGACACCGATCTAACTATGGCTACACCTTC. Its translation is CASPPPGHRSNYGYTF.

This CDR3 is CAWSPHYSNQPQHF. CDR3 in DNA: TGTGCCTGGAGCCCTCATTATAGCAATCAGCCCCAGCATTTT. The chain links TRBV30 to TRBJ1-5; no clear D. V lost 3 bases, J lost 0 bases, and 9 bases lay in between. The V gene's germline CDR1 is GTSNPN and CDR2 SVGIG (reference sequence). This CDR3 region has 14 residues.

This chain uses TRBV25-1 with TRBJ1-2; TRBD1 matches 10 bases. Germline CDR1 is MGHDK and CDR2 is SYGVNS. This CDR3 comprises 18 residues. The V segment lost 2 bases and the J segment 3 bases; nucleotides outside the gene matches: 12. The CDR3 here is CASSEHGQGGLEDYGYTF. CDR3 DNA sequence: TGTGCCAGCAGTGAACATGGACAGGGGGGATTGGAGGACTATGGCTACACCTTC.

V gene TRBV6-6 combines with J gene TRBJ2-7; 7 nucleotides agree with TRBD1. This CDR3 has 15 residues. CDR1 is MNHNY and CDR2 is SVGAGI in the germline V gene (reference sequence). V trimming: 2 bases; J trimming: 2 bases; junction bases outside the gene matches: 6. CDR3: CASSYGAGQAYEQYF. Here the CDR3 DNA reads TGTGCCAGCAGTTACGGGGCAGGACAGGCCTACGAGCAGTACTTC.

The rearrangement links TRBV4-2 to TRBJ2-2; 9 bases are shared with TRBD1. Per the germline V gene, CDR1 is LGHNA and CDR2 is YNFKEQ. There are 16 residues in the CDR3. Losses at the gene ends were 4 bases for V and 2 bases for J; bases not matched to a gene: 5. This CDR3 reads CASSRAQGANTGELFF. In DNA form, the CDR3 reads TGTGCCAGCAGCCGGGCACAGGGGGCAAACACCGGGGAGCTGTTTTTT.

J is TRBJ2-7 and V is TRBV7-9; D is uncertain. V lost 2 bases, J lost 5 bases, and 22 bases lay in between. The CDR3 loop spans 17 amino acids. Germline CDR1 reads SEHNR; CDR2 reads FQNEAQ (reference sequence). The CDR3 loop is CASSLFPYGSGSDEQYF. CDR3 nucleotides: TGTGCCAGCAGCTTATTCCCCTATGGTTCGGGCTCTGACGAGCAGTACTTC. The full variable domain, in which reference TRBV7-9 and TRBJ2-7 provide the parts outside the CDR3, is DTGVSQNPRHKITKRGQNVTFRCDPISEHNRLYWYRQTLGQGPEFLTYFQNEAQLEKSRLLSDRFSAERPKGSFSTLEIQRTEQGDSAMYLCASSLFPYGSGSDEQYFGPGTRLTVT.

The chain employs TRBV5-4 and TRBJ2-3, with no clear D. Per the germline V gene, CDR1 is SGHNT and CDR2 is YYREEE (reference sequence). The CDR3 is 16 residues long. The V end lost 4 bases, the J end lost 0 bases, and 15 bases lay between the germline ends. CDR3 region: CASSRASTRSTDTQYF. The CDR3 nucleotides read TGTGCCAGCAGCCGAGCATCGACACGCAGCACAGATACGCAGTATTTT.

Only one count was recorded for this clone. This CDR3 reads CSVESSRQGSGNTIYF. The CDR3 DNA reads TGCAGCGTTGAATCTTCGAGACAGGGTTCTGGAAACACCATATATTTT. V is TRBV29-1 and J is TRBJ1-3, with TRBD1 matching 7 bases. Germline V gives CDR1 SQVTM, CDR2 ANQGSEA. This CDR3 is built from 16 residues. The V gene end was trimmed by 2 bases and the J gene end by 1 base; junction bases not matched to a gene: 8.

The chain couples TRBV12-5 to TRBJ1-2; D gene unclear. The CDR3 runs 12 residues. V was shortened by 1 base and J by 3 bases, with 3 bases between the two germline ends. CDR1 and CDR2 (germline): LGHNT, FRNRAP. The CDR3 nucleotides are TGTGCTAGTGGTTTGGACGACTATGGCTACACCTTC. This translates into CASGLDDYGYTF. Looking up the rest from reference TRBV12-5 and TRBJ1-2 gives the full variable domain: DARVTQTPRHKVTEMGQEVTMRCQPILGHNTVFWYRQTMMQGLELLAYFRNRAPLDDSGMPKDRFSAEMPDATLATLKIQPSEPRDSAVYFCASGLDDYGYTFGSGTRLTVV.

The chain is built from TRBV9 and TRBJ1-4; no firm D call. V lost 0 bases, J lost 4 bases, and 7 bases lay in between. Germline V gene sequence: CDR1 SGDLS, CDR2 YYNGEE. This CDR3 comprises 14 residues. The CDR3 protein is CASSVGANNEKLFF. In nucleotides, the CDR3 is TGTGCCAGCAGCGTAGGCGCAAATAATGAAAAACTGTTTTTT.

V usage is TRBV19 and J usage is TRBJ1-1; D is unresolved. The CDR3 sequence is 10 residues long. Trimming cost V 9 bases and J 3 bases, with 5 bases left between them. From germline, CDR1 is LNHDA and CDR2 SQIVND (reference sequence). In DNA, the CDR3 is TGTGCCAGGACATACACTGAAGCTTTCTTT. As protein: CARTYTEAFF.

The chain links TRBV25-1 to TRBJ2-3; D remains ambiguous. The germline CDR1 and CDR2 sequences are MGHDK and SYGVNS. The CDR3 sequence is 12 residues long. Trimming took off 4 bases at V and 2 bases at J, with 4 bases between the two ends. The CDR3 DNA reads TGTGCCAGCAGTGTCCTCACAGATACGCAGTATTTT. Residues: CASSVLTDTQYF.

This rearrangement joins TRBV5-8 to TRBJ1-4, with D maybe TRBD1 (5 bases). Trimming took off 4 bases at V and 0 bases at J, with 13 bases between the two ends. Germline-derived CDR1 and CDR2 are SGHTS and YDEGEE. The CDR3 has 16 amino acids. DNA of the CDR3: TGTGCCAGCAGCCCTGGGGCCAAGTCAACTAATGAAAAACTGTTTTTT. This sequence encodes CASSPGAKSTNEKLFF.

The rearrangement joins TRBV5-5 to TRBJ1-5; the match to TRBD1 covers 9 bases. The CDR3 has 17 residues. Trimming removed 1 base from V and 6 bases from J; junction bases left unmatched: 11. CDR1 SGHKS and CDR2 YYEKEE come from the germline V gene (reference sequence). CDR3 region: CASSLRDRDYSGQPQHF. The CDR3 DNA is TGTGCCAGCAGCTTGCGGGACAGGGATTATAGCGGTCAGCCCCAGCATTTT.

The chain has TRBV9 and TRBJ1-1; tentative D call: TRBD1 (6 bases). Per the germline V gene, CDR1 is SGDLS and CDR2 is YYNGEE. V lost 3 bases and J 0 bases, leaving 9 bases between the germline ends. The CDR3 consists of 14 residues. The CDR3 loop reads CASSAGQMNTEAFF. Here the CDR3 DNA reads TGTGCCAGCAGCGCCGGACAGATGAACACTGAAGCTTTCTTT.

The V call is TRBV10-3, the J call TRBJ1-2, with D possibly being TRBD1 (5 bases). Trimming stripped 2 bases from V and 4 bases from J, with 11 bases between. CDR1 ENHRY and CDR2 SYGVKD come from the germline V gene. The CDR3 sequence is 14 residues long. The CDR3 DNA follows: TGTGCCATCAGTGAGGGGGGGGACCGCTATGGCTACACCTTC. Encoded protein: CAISEGGDRYGYTF.

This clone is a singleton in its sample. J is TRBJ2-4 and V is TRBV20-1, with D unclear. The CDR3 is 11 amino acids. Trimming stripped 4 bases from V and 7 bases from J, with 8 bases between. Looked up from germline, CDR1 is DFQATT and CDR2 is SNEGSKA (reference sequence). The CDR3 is CSAKTENIQYF. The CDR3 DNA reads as TGCAGTGCTAAAACCGAGAACATTCAGTACTTC.

CDR3 DNA sequence: TGTGCCAGCAGTGAGGGACACCTCAATCAGCCCCAGCATTTT. This gives the protein CASSEGHLNQPQHF. The rearrangement links TRBV2 to TRBJ1-5, with D perhaps TRBD1 (6 bases). The V end lost 3 bases, the J end lost 3 bases, and 9 bases lay between the germline ends. This CDR3 is 14 amino acids long. The germline V gene has CDR1 SNHLY and CDR2 FYNNEI.

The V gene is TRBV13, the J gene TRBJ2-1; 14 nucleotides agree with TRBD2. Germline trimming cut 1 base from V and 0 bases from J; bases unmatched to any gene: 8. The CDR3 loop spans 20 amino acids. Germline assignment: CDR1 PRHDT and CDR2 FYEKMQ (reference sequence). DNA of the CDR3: TGTGCCAGCAGCTTAGAGGCGACTAGCGGGAGGGCCGGCTCCTACAATGAGCAGTTCTTC. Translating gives CASSLEATSGRAGSYNEQFF.

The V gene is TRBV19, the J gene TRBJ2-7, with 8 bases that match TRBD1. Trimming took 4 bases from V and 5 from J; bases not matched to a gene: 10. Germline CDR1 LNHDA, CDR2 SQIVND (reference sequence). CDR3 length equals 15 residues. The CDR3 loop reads CASSTGQGSRNEQYF. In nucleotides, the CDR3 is TGTGCCAGTAGTACCGGACAGGGCTCTAGGAACGAGCAGTACTTC.

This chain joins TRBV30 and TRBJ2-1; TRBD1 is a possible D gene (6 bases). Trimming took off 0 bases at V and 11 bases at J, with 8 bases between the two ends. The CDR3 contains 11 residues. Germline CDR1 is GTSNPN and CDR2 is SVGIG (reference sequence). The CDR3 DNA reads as TGTGCCTGGAGTGTAGGGGGACAGCAGTTCTTC. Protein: CAWSVGGQQFF. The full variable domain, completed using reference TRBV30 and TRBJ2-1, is SQTIHQWPATLVQPVGSPLSLECTVEGTSNPNLYWYRQAAGRGLQLLFYSVGIGQISSEVPQNLSASRPQDRQFILSSKKLLLSDSGFYLCAWSVGGQQFFGPGTRLTVL.